Reported below is one T cell receptor beta chain. As yet, its antigen is unknown. This sample is part of a study of T cell responses to AZD1222 COVID-19 vaccine. On the study more broadly: Both about-4-week and about-12-week second-dose recipients were combined.

General study points: CD4 TCRs linked to vaccination spanned spike, dominating at 160-218 and 743-854. Among the donors, most were white British and more were female, and clonal diversity was possibly underestimated. Increased Spike-specific TCR breadth and depth were observed after two AZD1222 doses.

Using immunoSEQ multiplex PCR, the repertoire was profiled, and TCRdb retains in-frame clones only, with some absent. The data contain approximately 130,000 clones, over 90% of them seen just once; the ten biggest clones take up roughly 0.96%. This clonotype was obtained from an adult in good health. The material was peripheral blood, obtained on day 0 of AZD1222 vaccination.

The CDR3 nucleotides are TGTGCCACCTCCGGACACCTCAATCAGCCCCAGCATTTT. Translation: CATSGHLNQPQHF. V is TRBV12-3 or TRBV12-4 and J is TRBJ1-5, with D possibly matching TRBD1 (5 bases). The CDR3 runs 13 residues. Trimming removed 10 bases from V and 3 bases from J, with 13 bases in between.